These 22 T cell receptor beta chains were all obtained from the same sample, sequenced in a study of T cells in women clearing cervical HPV infection. Assay used: immunoSEQ multiplex PCR; TCRdb lists only in-frame clones, some missing. This listing includes about 35,000 clones. The specimen was blood buffy coat. The source is a woman between 18 and 70 years old with a cervical HPV16 infection that either progressed to CIN3+ or cleared (not recorded which).

Details on this clone: Read data end 3 residues before the CDR3 end; the end is taken from the germline J gene. This chain connects TRBV20-1 to TRBJ1-1, with unresolved D. Germline values: CDR1 DFQATT, CDR2 SNEGSKA (reference sequence). V shed 5 bases and J shed 2 bases, with 12 bases lying between them. CDR3 length: 13 amino acids. CDR3 DNA (partial): TGCAGTGCTGTGGAGACTATTAACACTGAA. It yields the protein CSAVETINTE. The full CDR3 reads CSAVETINTEAFF.

In the case of this clone: The read ends 3 residues shy of where the CDR3 ends; the end is completed using the germline J gene. This rearrangement joins TRBV6-4 to TRBJ2-2, with D tentatively TRBD1 (5 bases). With 5 bases removed from V and 1 base from J, the gap between germline ends came to 8 bases. Germline CDR1 reads MRHNA; CDR2 reads SNTAGT. This CDR3 contains 14 residues. CDR3 DNA, as far as it was read: TGTGCCAGCAGTCCTACAGGGAACACCGGGGAG. As protein: CASSPTGNTGE. The full CDR3 protein reads CASSPTGNTGELFF.

Turning to this clone: The CDR3 is cut off 3 residues early in the read; its end comes from the germline J gene. J is TRBJ2-1 and V is TRBV7-6, with D possibly TRBD1 on 6 matching bases. This CDR3 region has 15 residues. Per the germline V gene, CDR1 is SGHVS and CDR2 is FNYEAQ. Trimming took 5 bases from V and 9 from J, leaving 20 bases between them. Here the CDR3 reads CASSSLDSVYAEQFF. CDR3 DNA, as far as it was read: TGTGCCAGCAGCAGCCTGGACAGTGTCTACGCTGAG.

In regard to this clone: Read data end 3 residues before the CDR3 end; the end is taken from the germline J gene. The chain joins TRBV7-2 to TRBJ2-5; TRBD2 agrees at 9 bases. The junction had 4 bases not matched to a gene; V was cut back by 5 bases and J by 0 bases. The CDR3 totals 15 residues. Germline V gives CDR1 SGHTA, CDR2 FQGNSA. The CDR3 spells CASSPQRGDQETQYF. Incomplete CDR3 DNA: TGTGCCAGCAGCCCTCAGCGGGGGGACCAAGAGACC.

To note about this clone: The CDR3 is cut off 3 residues early in the read; its end comes from the germline J gene. The J gene is TRBJ1-2, the V gene TRBV2; 7 nucleotides align to TRBD1. The CDR3 is 13 amino acids. Germline assignment: CDR1 SNHLY and CDR2 FYNNEI. CDR3 DNA, as far as it was read: TGTGCCAGCAGTGCAACAGGGGCGTGGGGC. Amino acid sequence: CASSATGAWG. The CDR3 as a whole reads CASSATGAWGYTF.

On this clone: The read is 3 residues too short to cover the CDR3 end, so that end is filled in from the germline J gene. This chain connects TRBV7-9 to TRBJ2-3, with 8 bases identical to TRBD2. Germline loops: CDR1 SEHNR, CDR2 FQNEAQ (reference sequence). After removal of 6 bases from V and 5 bases from J, the junction contained 4 bases not matched to a gene. The CDR3 covers 13 residues. The CDR3 DNA, read in part, is TGTGCCAGCAGAGGGCTAGCGGGAGATACG. Residues: CASRGLAGDT. The entire CDR3 is CASRGLAGDTQYF.

To note about this clone: The read gets to within 3 residues of the CDR3 end, and the germline J gene fills in the rest. This chain links TRBV5-1 with TRBJ1-2, with 9 bases aligning to TRBD1. After removal of 4 bases from V and 3 bases from J, the junction contained 7 bases not matched to a gene. The germline gives CDR1 SGHRS, CDR2 YFSETQ. The CDR3 sequence is 15 residues long. Incomplete CDR3 DNA: TGCGCCAGCAGCCGAGTACAGGGGGCTGACTATGGC. It translates to CASSRVQGADYG. The full CDR3 sequence reads CASSRVQGADYGYTF. Full variable domain (remainder filled in from reference TRBV5-1 and TRBJ1-2): KAGVTQTPRYLIKTRGQQVTLSCSPISGHRSVSWYQQTPGQGLQFLFEYFSETQRNKGNFPGRFSGRQFSNSRSEMNVSTLELGDSALYLCASSRVQGADYGYTFGSGTRLTVV.

As to this clone: The read gets to within 3 residues of the CDR3 end, and the germline J gene fills in the rest. This chain uses TRBV19 with TRBJ1-4; weak D call: TRBD1 (5 bases). CDR3 length: 15 residues. V was cut by 3 bases and J by 4 bases, with 12 bases left in between. The germline CDR1 and CDR2 sequences are LNHDA and SQIVND (reference sequence). The covered CDR3 bases are TGTGCCAGTAGTATGGATACAGGATATAATGAAAAA. Protein product: CASSMDTGYNEK. The full-length CDR3 reads as CASSMDTGYNEKLFF.

Regarding this clone: The CDR3 goes on 3 residues after the read ends, and that part is filled in from the germline J gene. The chain couples TRBV20-1 to TRBJ2-3; tentatively, D is TRBD2 (6 bases). This CDR3 comprises 19 residues. Germline V gene data show CDR1 as DFQATT and CDR2 as SNEGSKA (reference sequence). V was cut by 0 bases and J by 2 bases, with 24 bases left in between. The CDR3 region is CSARDETSRDSRYTDTQYF. Partial CDR3 DNA: TGCAGTGCTAGAGACGAAACGAGCCGGGACTCCCGTTACACAGATACG.

Turning to this clone: The read comes to an end 3 residues before the CDR3 does, leaving the germline J gene to fill in the end. The rearrangement joins TRBV10-2 to TRBJ1-2, with D perhaps TRBD1 (5 bases). V was shortened by 4 bases and J by 2 bases, with 8 bases between the two germline ends. The CDR3 is made up of 13 amino acids. Germline V gene sequence: CDR1 WSHSY, CDR2 SAAADI. CDR3 DNA, as far as it was read: TGCGCCAGCAGTGGACACAGGAACTATGGC. Protein sequence: CASSGHRNYG. The entire CDR3 protein reads CASSGHRNYGYTF.

Concerning this clone itself: The read ends 3 residues shy of where the CDR3 ends; the end is completed using the germline J gene. The chain employs TRBV7-2 and TRBJ2-7; the D is unclear. This CDR3 comprises 13 residues. The V gene's germline CDR1 is SGHTA and CDR2 FQGNSA. The V gene lost 1 base and the J gene lost 3 bases, with 7 bases spanning the gap. The CDR3 loop reads CASSLVKGYEQYF. Partial CDR3 DNA: TGTGCCAGCAGCTTAGTCAAGGGCTACGAG.

On this clone itself: The read falls 3 residues short of the CDR3 end, and the missing part is taken from the germline J gene. This chain connects TRBV19 to TRBJ1-2, with 8 bases identical to TRBD1. Germline CDR1 reads LNHDA; CDR2 reads SQIVND (reference sequence). The CDR3 contains 17 residues. The trim removed 9 bases at V and 0 bases at J, leaving 15 bases unmatched. The part of the CDR3 DNA that was read is TGTGCCAGCCGCGGACAGGGAAACATTGCTACTAACTATGGC. Protein: CASRGQGNIATNYG. The complete CDR3 reads CASRGQGNIATNYGYTF.

Concerning this clone: The read ends 3 residues before the CDR3 terminus; that terminus is restored from the germline J gene. This sequence joins TRBV5-6 and TRBJ2-2; 7 bases are shared with TRBD2. The CDR3 sequence is 15 residues long. CDR1 SGHDT and CDR2 YYEEEE come from the germline V gene. This CDR3 is CASSSSGGANEKLFF. The part of the CDR3 DNA that was read is TGTGCCAGCAGCTCCTCGGGGGGAGCTAATGAAAAG.

Remarks on this clone: With the read ending 3 residues before the CDR3 end, the germline J gene is used to fill in that end. The V gene is TRBV20-1, the J gene TRBJ1-2, with TRBD1 identical over 11 bases. The CDR3 is 15 residues long. Losses at the gene ends were 5 bases for V and 5 bases for J; bases not matched to a gene: 10. CDR1 is DFQATT, CDR2 SNEGSKA, per germline (reference sequence). CDR3 DNA, as far as it was read: TGCAGTGCTGACTCCCGGGACAGGGGGTCTTATGGC. Its translation: CSADSRDRGSYG. From start to end, the CDR3 is CSADSRDRGSYGYTF.

Details on this clone: The read halts 3 residues ahead of the CDR3 end, with the missing end drawn from the germline J gene. The J gene is TRBJ1-1, the V gene TRBV18; a weak D match, TRBD1 (5 bases). Germline lookup yields CDR1 KGHSH and CDR2 LQKENI. This CDR3 has 14 amino acids. The ends were cut back, 6 bases at V and 1 base at J, with 12 bases in the middle. CDR3 region: CASSLDSANTEAFF. The part of the CDR3 DNA that was read is TGTGCCAGCTCCCTTGACAGTGCGAACACTGAA.

The CDR3 loop is CATSGLAGAQETQYF. Partial CDR3 DNA: TGTGCCACCAGTGGATTAGCGGGGGCCCAAGAGACC. The chain joins TRBV24-1 to TRBJ2-5; 9 bases match TRBD2. The observed sequence ends 3 residues before the CDR3 terminus, with the missing tail filled in from the germline J gene. The CDR3 has 15 amino acids. The trim removed 5 bases at V and 1 base at J, leaving 4 bases unmatched. Germline loops: CDR1 KGHDR, CDR2 SFDVKD.

Worth noting for this clone: From the germline J gene comes the end of the CDR3, since the read stops 3 residues before it. This chain uses TRBV15 with TRBJ2-2; maybe TRBD1 (6 bases). Germline CDR1 and CDR2: LNHNV and YYDKDF (reference sequence). V was shortened by 5 bases and J by 6 bases, with 19 bases between the two germline ends. CDR3 length: 16 residues. This CDR3 is CATSGQGPQTPGELFF. The covered CDR3 bases are TGTGCCACCAGCGGCCAGGGGCCGCAAACACCCGGGGAG.

Comment on this clone: The CDR3 end falls 3 residues outside the read, so it is completed with the germline J gene. The chain couples TRBV19 to TRBJ2-1; TRBD2 matches at 11 bases. Germline V gene lookup returns CDR1 LNHDA and CDR2 SQIVND (reference sequence). Trimming at V came to 5 bases and at J to 6 bases, leaving 6 bases not matched to a gene. The length of the CDR3 is 15 residues. The CDR3 bases that were read are TGTGCCAGTAGTCTCACTAGCGGGAGTTCCAATGAG. Protein: CASSLTSGSSNE. The complete CDR3 sequence is CASSLTSGSSNEQFF. The whole variable domain, filled in from reference TRBV19 and TRBJ2-1, reads DGGITQSPKYLFRKEGQNVTLSCEQNLNHDAMYWYRQDPGQGLRLIYYSQIVNDFQKGDIAEGYSVSREKKESFPLTVTSAQKNPTAFYLCASSLTSGSSNEQFFGPGTRLTVL.

On this clone: The read ends 3 residues early relative to the CDR3; the germline J gene fills the gap. V usage is TRBV27 and J usage is TRBJ2-7, with TRBD2 as a possible D gene (5 bases). V gave up 8 bases and J gave up 6 bases, with 23 bases separating them. The CDR3 runs to 15 residues. CDR1 is MNHEY, CDR2 SMNVEV, per germline (reference sequence). CDR3 DNA (partial): TGTGCCAGCCGCCCGCGGGTAGGTACTACCTTCGAG. This sequence encodes CASRPRVGTTFE. The complete CDR3 reads CASRPRVGTTFEQYF.

As to this clone: With the read ending 3 residues before the CDR3 end, the germline J gene is used to fill in that end. The chain carries TRBV6-2 or TRBV6-3 and TRBJ1-1; D not certain. The CDR3 extends over 13 amino acids. The germline gives CDR1 MNHEY, CDR2 SVGEGT. Trimming took 7 bases from V and 4 from J, leaving 13 bases between them. CDR3 amino acids: CASKLVRRTEAFF. The covered CDR3 bases are TGTGCCAGCAAGCTCGTCCGCCGCACTGAA.

Concerning this clone: The sequenced fragment ends 3 residues before the CDR3 boundary, so the rest is inferred from the germline J gene. This chain connects TRBV19 to TRBJ2-3, with 10 bases fitting TRBD2. Germline V gene sequence: CDR1 LNHDA, CDR2 SQIVND (reference sequence). The CDR3 totals 16 residues. Trimming took 6 bases from V and 4 from J; bases not matched to a gene: 10. The CDR3 loop reads CASSHPGTSVADTQYF. Partial CDR3 DNA: TGTGCCAGTAGCCACCCGGGGACTAGCGTGGCAGATACG.

On this clone: The CDR3 end lies 3 residues beyond the end of the read and is filled in from the germline J gene. This chain connects TRBV2 to TRBJ1-4; the D is unclear. The CDR3 has 15 residues. Germline-derived CDR1 and CDR2 are SNHLY and FYNNEI. V lost 3 bases to trimming and J lost 3 bases, with 11 bases between them. The CDR3 spells CASSDRRAANEKLFF. Incomplete CDR3 DNA: TGTGCCAGCAGTGATAGAAGGGCAGCTAATGAAAAA.